The rows below give T cell receptor beta chains drawn from one sample of a study of response to subunit inactivated influenza vaccine. TCRdb independently ran MiXCR on the RT-PCR reads; one entry per CDR3 protein. The sample contains about 700,000 distinct CDR3 sequences, roughly 13% of which appear only once. The specimen comprised PBMCs from blood, sampled less than 15 days before vaccination. The source is a man aged 45-65 years who received an inactivated influenza vaccine. The CDR3 runs from the conserved cysteine through the conserved F or W. Fields, in order: D gene, clone size, CDR3 length, J gene, V gene, CDR3 DNA, CDR3 protein. The D gene is left open where the match is weak. Rows may omit the clone size; those that give it use once, few, many or a size class.

d_gene: TRBD2; abundance: .; len: 15; j_gene: TRBJ2-3; v_gene: TRBV7-8; CDR3nt: TGTGCCAGCAGCTTAGTGGTTAGCGGGGGAGATACGCAGTATTTT; CDR3aa: CASSLVVSGGDTQYF
d_gene: TRBD1; abundance: .; len: 13; j_gene: TRBJ2-7; v_gene: TRBV4-3; CDR3nt: TGCGCCAGCAGCCTGACGGACAGGTCCGAGCAGTACTTC; CDR3aa: CASSLTDRSEQYF
d_gene: .; abundance: few; len: 14; j_gene: TRBJ2-7; v_gene: TRBV20-1; CDR3nt: TGCAGTGCTAGCCGGGACCAATCATCCTACGAGCAGTACTTC; CDR3aa: CSASRDQSSYEQYF
d_gene: .; abundance: many; len: 15; j_gene: TRBJ2-3; v_gene: TRBV5-8; CDR3nt: TGTGCCAGCTGGGTGCGGATTCAAAACACAGATACGCAGTATTTT; CDR3aa: CASWVRIQNTDTQYF
d_gene: .; abundance: few; len: 14; j_gene: TRBJ1-2; v_gene: TRBV6-5; CDR3nt: TGTGCCAGCAGTTACGGCCAGTTTAACTATGGCTACACCTTC; CDR3aa: CASSYGQFNYGYTF
d_gene: TRBD1; abundance: few; len: 16; j_gene: TRBJ2-1; v_gene: TRBV6-1; CDR3nt: TGTGCCAGCACCAGAGGGCCCGGGACAGAGTACAATGAGCAGTTCTTC; CDR3aa: CASTRGPGTEYNEQFF
d_gene: TRBD2; abundance: few; len: 16; j_gene: TRBJ2-2; v_gene: TRBV9; CDR3nt: TGTGCCAGCAGCACCCAGGGACTAGGGGCGACCGGGGAGCTGTTTTTT; CDR3aa: CASSTQGLGATGELFF
d_gene: TRBD1; abundance: few; len: 14; j_gene: TRBJ2-7; v_gene: TRBV28; CDR3nt: TGTGCCAGCAGCTCCGGGACAGGGGGCGTCGAGCAGTACTTC; CDR3aa: CASSSGTGGVEQYF
d_gene: .; abundance: .; len: 15; j_gene: TRBJ2-3; v_gene: TRBV10-3; CDR3nt: TGTGCCATCAGTGATAGGCGGGGGCTCACAGATACGCAGTATTTT; CDR3aa: CAISDRRGLTDTQYF
d_gene: .; abundance: few; len: 15; j_gene: TRBJ1-2; v_gene: TRBV7-2; CDR3nt: TGTGCCAGCAGCGGTCTGGGGGCAACTAACTATGGCTACACCTTC; CDR3aa: CASSGLGATNYGYTF
d_gene: TRBD1; abundance: few; len: 15; j_gene: TRBJ2-7; v_gene: TRBV7-2; CDR3nt: TGTGCCAGCAGCCTTGACAGGGGTGACACCTACGAGCAGTACTTC; CDR3aa: CASSLDRGDTYEQYF
d_gene: TRBD2; abundance: few; len: 14; j_gene: TRBJ2-1; v_gene: TRBV20-1; CDR3nt: TGCAGTGCTCGGGGACTAGCGGTTACGGATGAGCAGTTCTTC; CDR3aa: CSARGLAVTDEQFF
d_gene: .; abundance: .; len: 15; j_gene: TRBJ2-7; v_gene: TRBV4-3; CDR3nt: TGCGCCAGCAGCCCTAATCTGGACATACCCTACGAGCAGTACTTC; CDR3aa: CASSPNLDIPYEQYF
d_gene: .; abundance: many; len: 11; j_gene: TRBJ1-1; v_gene: TRBV12-3/TRBV12-4; CDR3nt: TGTGCCAGCAGACAATACACTGAAGCTTTCTTT; CDR3aa: CASRQYTEAFF
d_gene: .; abundance: many; len: 15; j_gene: TRBJ1-4; v_gene: TRBV10-3; CDR3nt: TGTGCCATCAGTGATGGAGGGCTGTCTAATGAAAAACTGTTTTTT; CDR3aa: CAISDGGLSNEKLFF
d_gene: TRBD2; abundance: few; len: 19; j_gene: TRBJ2-7; v_gene: TRBV18; CDR3nt: TGTGCCAGCTCACCCAAACTACCGGGACTAGCGGGAATCTCCTACGAGCAGTACTTC; CDR3aa: CASSPKLPGLAGISYEQYF
d_gene: TRBD2; abundance: few; len: 15; j_gene: TRBJ2-1; v_gene: TRBV12-3/TRBV12-4; CDR3nt: TGTGCCAGCAGTCCGGGACTAGCTGCGGGCAATGAGCAGTTCTTC; CDR3aa: CASSPGLAAGNEQFF
d_gene: TRBD2; abundance: few; len: 15; j_gene: TRBJ2-7; v_gene: TRBV5-6; CDR3nt: TGTGCCAGCAGCGCGACCGGGACTAGGAGCTACGAGCAGTACTTC; CDR3aa: CASSATGTRSYEQYF
d_gene: TRBD1; abundance: many; len: 14; j_gene: TRBJ2-1; v_gene: TRBV20-1; CDR3nt: TGCAGTGCCGTGGACAGGGGATCCTACAATGAGCAGTTCTTC; CDR3aa: CSAVDRGSYNEQFF
d_gene: TRBD2; abundance: .; len: 17; j_gene: TRBJ2-5; v_gene: TRBV28; CDR3nt: TGTGCCAGCAGTTTATTTGGGCTAGCGGGTGTACAAGAGACCCAGTACTTC; CDR3aa: CASSLFGLAGVQETQYF
d_gene: .; abundance: few; len: 15; j_gene: TRBJ2-5; v_gene: TRBV15; CDR3nt: TGTGCCACCAGCAGAGATGGACTGGATGAAGAGACCCAGTACTTC; CDR3aa: CATSRDGLDEETQYF
d_gene: .; abundance: few; len: 12; j_gene: TRBJ1-2; v_gene: TRBV7-2; CDR3nt: TGTGCCAAAGGGGCAGATAACTATGGCTACACCTTC; CDR3aa: CAKGADNYGYTF
d_gene: .; abundance: .; len: 14; j_gene: TRBJ1-5; v_gene: TRBV4-1; CDR3nt: TGCGCCAGCAGCCAAGGAGGGCCTAGGTGGCCCCAGCATTTT; CDR3aa: CASSQGGPRWPQHF
d_gene: .; abundance: few; len: 13; j_gene: TRBJ2-1; v_gene: TRBV29-1; CDR3nt: TGCAGCGTTGGGGGACGCCGAGTCAATGAGCAGTTCTTC; CDR3aa: CSVGGRRVNEQFF
d_gene: .; abundance: .; len: 18; j_gene: TRBJ1-5; v_gene: TRBV21-1; CDR3nt: TGTGCCAGCAGCAGACGACGATTACCGGGAGTTAGCAATCAGCCCCAGCATTTT; CDR3aa: CASSRRRLPGVSNQPQHF
d_gene: TRBD2; abundance: .; len: 17; j_gene: TRBJ2-1; v_gene: TRBV15; CDR3nt: TGTGCCACCAGCAGAGGGAGACCTAGCGGGAGCTATAATGAGCAGTTCTTC; CDR3aa: CATSRGRPSGSYNEQFF
d_gene: .; abundance: .; len: 11; j_gene: TRBJ2-3; v_gene: TRBV7-9; CDR3nt: TGTGCCAGCAGCGGGGTAGATACGCAGTATTTT; CDR3aa: CASSGVDTQYF
d_gene: TRBD2; abundance: .; len: 12; j_gene: TRBJ2-1; v_gene: TRBV12-3/TRBV12-4; CDR3nt: TGTGCCAGCAGTGCTAGCGGTTGGGAGCAGTTCTTC; CDR3aa: CASSASGWEQFF
d_gene: .; abundance: .; len: 15; j_gene: TRBJ2-7; v_gene: TRBV2; CDR3nt: TGTGCCAGCAGTGAAGAGGGGGGCGAGACCTACGAGCAGTACTTC; CDR3aa: CASSEEGGETYEQYF
d_gene: .; abundance: .; len: 15; j_gene: TRBJ2-1; v_gene: TRBV6-1; CDR3nt: TGTGCCAGCAGCCCCAGAAATACAGGGAAGGGAGAGCAGTTCTTC; CDR3aa: CASSPRNTGKGEQFF
d_gene: .; abundance: .; len: 14; j_gene: TRBJ2-3; v_gene: TRBV4-3; CDR3nt: TGCGCCAGCAGCCAAGATATCACCCCCGATACGCAGTATTTT; CDR3aa: CASSQDITPDTQYF
d_gene: .; abundance: .; len: 16; j_gene: TRBJ2-3; v_gene: TRBV2; CDR3nt: TGTGCCACGGAACCTCGCCCGGGACAAGTAGAGGATACGCAGTATTTT; CDR3aa: CATEPRPGQVEDTQYF
d_gene: TRBD2; abundance: few; len: 18; j_gene: TRBJ2-3; v_gene: TRBV11-1; CDR3nt: TGTGCCAGCAGCTTAGTCTTTAGCGGGGGGAAGATCACAGATACGCAGTATTTT; CDR3aa: CASSLVFSGGKITDTQYF
d_gene: .; abundance: many; len: 12; j_gene: TRBJ2-1; v_gene: TRBV19; CDR3nt: TGTGCCAGTAGTAACAGCGGCAATGAGCAGTTCTTC; CDR3aa: CASSNSGNEQFF
d_gene: .; abundance: few; len: 13; j_gene: TRBJ2-1; v_gene: TRBV2; CDR3nt: TGTGCCGAAGCGACCCAGCGGTACAATGAGCAGTTCTTC; CDR3aa: CAEATQRYNEQFF
d_gene: .; abundance: few; len: 13; j_gene: TRBJ2-7; v_gene: TRBV3-1; CDR3nt: TGTGCCAGCAGCTACACGGACGGGGCCGAGCAGTACTTC; CDR3aa: CASSYTDGAEQYF
d_gene: .; abundance: .; len: 14; j_gene: TRBJ2-7; v_gene: TRBV7-8; CDR3nt: TGTGCCAGCAGCACGGACGTACCACCCTACGAGCAGTACTTC; CDR3aa: CASSTDVPPYEQYF
d_gene: .; abundance: many; len: 17; j_gene: TRBJ2-5; v_gene: TRBV15; CDR3nt: TGTGCCACCAGCAGAGATTACCCCACAGGGTCCCAAGAGACCCAGTACTTC; CDR3aa: CATSRDYPTGSQETQYF